The rows below give T cell receptor beta chains drawn from one sample of a study of T cells after yellow fever vaccination. Each CDR3 protein gets one entry after TCRdb re-called the 5' RACE reads with MiXCR. In the table there are 350,000 to 550,000 distinct CDR3 sequences, around a sixth of which are singletons. The starting material was PBMCs, obtained before the yellow fever booster vaccination. Receptors were obtained from a young man who received the YFV17D yellow fever vaccine. Both conserved end residues are part of each CDR3. D genes are given only for firm matches. Part of the rows lack a size; the others show once, few, many or a class for expanded clones.

TRBJ2-6,-,-,14,TRBV9,CASSVDTGANVLTF,TGTGCCAGCAGCGTAGACACTGGGGCCAACGTCCTGACTTTC
TRBJ2-7,-,-,13,TRBV11-1,CASTMGPGDEQYF,TGTGCCAGCACCATGGGACCCGGGGACGAGCAGTACTTC
TRBJ1-4,-,few,12,TRBV15,CATSRDVEKLFF,TGTGCCACCAGCAGAGATGTCGAAAAACTGTTTTTT
TRBJ1-1,-,-,14,TRBV7-2,CASSLGSRGTEAFF,TGTGCCAGCAGCCTAGGCTCCCGGGGAACTGAAGCTTTCTTT
TRBJ2-4,TRBD1,-,15,TRBV7-8,CASSLARQGEGIQYF,TGTGCCAGCAGTTTAGCCCGACAGGGGGAAGGCATTCAGTACTTC
TRBJ2-1,-,few,15,TRBV6-2/TRBV6-3,CASSVDRSSYNEQFF,TGTGCCAGCAGTGTGGACCGTAGCTCCTACAATGAGCAGTTCTTC
TRBJ1-3,-,-,14,TRBV9,CASSVGSSGNTIYF,TGTGCCAGCAGCGTAGGCAGCTCTGGAAACACCATATATTTT
TRBJ2-5,TRBD1,-,17,TRBV7-9,CASSWEGGQGARETQYF,TGTGCCAGCAGCTGGGAAGGAGGGCAGGGGGCCCGTGAGACCCAGTACTTC
TRBJ2-3,TRBD2,few,16,TRBV14,CASSRETSGVIQTQYF,TGTGCCAGCAGCCGGGAGACTAGCGGGGTGATTCAGACGCAGTATTTT
TRBJ1-3,-,few,15,TRBV10-3,CAISELKSSGNTIYF,TGTGCCATCAGTGAGTTGAAGTCCTCTGGAAACACCATATATTTT